Listed below are T cell receptor beta chains from one sample, sequenced in a study of T-cell reconstitution after alpha-beta-depleted transplantation in children. TCRdb ran MiXCR on the PCR reads and lists one entry per CDR3 protein. The top ten hold roughly 98% of the sample, which has about 58,000 distinct CDR3 sequences, 44% seen once. The source material was PBMCs, mostly from graft donor cells, sampled 360 days after TCRalphabeta/CD19-depleted stem cell transplant. The receptors come from a male patient aged 10-17 years who had a stem cell transplant for acute lymphoblastic leukemia, so the T cells may come from the graft donor. CDR3s leave out the opening cysteine and the closing phenylalanine or tryptophan. Fields, in order: V gene, J gene, CDR3 length, CDR3 protein.

V gene: TRBV4-2; J gene: TRBJ1-1; CDR3 length: 12; CDR3 protein: ASSQGREITEAF
V gene: TRBV29-1; J gene: TRBJ2-7; CDR3 length: 11; CDR3 protein: SVAPGGRDEQY
V gene: TRBV20-1; J gene: TRBJ1-4; CDR3 length: 12; CDR3 protein: SLLLRSTNEKLF
V gene: TRBV29-1; J gene: TRBJ2-7; CDR3 length: 14; CDR3 protein: SVEAAARQGFYEQY
V gene: TRBV28; J gene: TRBJ2-5; CDR3 length: 11; CDR3 protein: ASSLMGKETQY
V gene: TRBV12-3/TRBV12-4; J gene: TRBJ1-1; CDR3 length: 11; CDR3 protein: ASSLKGDTEAF
V gene: TRBV4-3; J gene: TRBJ2-7; CDR3 length: 12; CDR3 protein: ASSQAGTSFEQY
V gene: TRBV28; J gene: TRBJ1-1; CDR3 length: 9; CDR3 protein: ASGRGTEAF
V gene: TRBV27; J gene: TRBJ2-7; CDR3 length: 14; CDR3 protein: ASSGGLARFAHEQY
V gene: TRBV4-1; J gene: TRBJ1-2; CDR3 length: 16; CDR3 protein: ASSQGEDVKLLPYGYT
V gene: TRBV9; J gene: TRBJ2-7; CDR3 length: 12; CDR3 protein: ASSVGDRGHEQY
V gene: TRBV19; J gene: TRBJ1-1; CDR3 length: 12; CDR3 protein: ASSRGVLNTEAF
V gene: TRBV27; J gene: TRBJ2-1; CDR3 length: 9; CDR3 protein: ASSTRREQF
V gene: TRBV29-1; J gene: TRBJ2-7; CDR3 length: 12; CDR3 protein: SVLTRGISYEQY
V gene: TRBV6-5; J gene: TRBJ1-1; CDR3 length: 11; CDR3 protein: ASSYTENTEAF
V gene: TRBV7-8; J gene: TRBJ2-7; CDR3 length: 12; CDR3 protein: ASSLPPSGYEQY
V gene: TRBV29-1; J gene: TRBJ1-3; CDR3 length: 14; CDR3 protein: SVEDRGRGTGNTIY
V gene: TRBV5-1; J gene: TRBJ2-2; CDR3 length: 14; CDR3 protein: ASSLGGAANTGELF
V gene: TRBV29-1; J gene: TRBJ2-1; CDR3 length: 13; CDR3 protein: SVFFDRLRMNEQF
V gene: TRBV9; J gene: TRBJ2-3; CDR3 length: 12; CDR3 protein: ASSVFSSTDTQY
V gene: TRBV27; J gene: TRBJ2-1; CDR3 length: 11; CDR3 protein: ASSLNRYNEQF
V gene: TRBV12-3/TRBV12-4; J gene: TRBJ2-3; CDR3 length: 16; CDR3 protein: ASSPGRGLLGSTDTQY
V gene: TRBV20-1; J gene: TRBJ2-1; CDR3 length: 11; CDR3 protein: SASGASFYEQF
V gene: TRBV6-2/TRBV6-3; J gene: TRBJ2-2; CDR3 length: 10; CDR3 protein: ASSYITGELF
V gene: TRBV27; J gene: TRBJ2-7; CDR3 length: 11; CDR3 protein: ASQALGDYEQY
V gene: TRBV12-3/TRBV12-4; J gene: TRBJ2-2; CDR3 length: 11; CDR3 protein: ASSQGSAGELF
V gene: TRBV12-3/TRBV12-4; J gene: TRBJ2-7; CDR3 length: 10; CDR3 protein: ASSSIDHEQY
V gene: TRBV20-1; J gene: TRBJ2-1; CDR3 length: 12; CDR3 protein: SALTSGRRDEQF
V gene: TRBV12-3/TRBV12-4; J gene: TRBJ2-2; CDR3 length: 16; CDR3 protein: ASSFPWTRFSNTGELF
V gene: TRBV10-2; J gene: TRBJ2-5; CDR3 length: 11; CDR3 protein: ASTKDFQETQY
V gene: TRBV15; J gene: TRBJ2-3; CDR3 length: 12; CDR3 protein: ATSNPGNTDTQY
V gene: TRBV18; J gene: TRBJ2-7; CDR3 length: 14; CDR3 protein: ASSPPVAGGGYEQY
V gene: TRBV12-3/TRBV12-4; J gene: TRBJ1-1; CDR3 length: 10; CDR3 protein: ASSLRATEAF
V gene: TRBV12-3/TRBV12-4; J gene: TRBJ2-1; CDR3 length: 10; CDR3 protein: ASSMRGYEQF
V gene: TRBV6-2/TRBV6-3; J gene: TRBJ1-5; CDR3 length: 16; CDR3 protein: ASSYSAGAEYSNQPQH
V gene: TRBV7-2; J gene: TRBJ2-7; CDR3 length: 12; CDR3 protein: ASSPQRGHYEQY
V gene: TRBV7-4; J gene: TRBJ2-3; CDR3 length: 13; CDR3 protein: ASTLAGIRRDTQY
V gene: TRBV12-3/TRBV12-4; J gene: TRBJ2-1; CDR3 length: 14; CDR3 protein: ASSPYSGGEDNEQF
V gene: TRBV9; J gene: TRBJ2-7; CDR3 length: 12; CDR3 protein: ASSVTPETYEQY
V gene: TRBV7-8; J gene: TRBJ2-1; CDR3 length: 14; CDR3 protein: ASSSIRGTGWNEQF
V gene: TRBV28; J gene: TRBJ2-7; CDR3 length: 12; CDR3 protein: ASSLFRDNYEQY
V gene: TRBV24-1; J gene: TRBJ2-7; CDR3 length: 13; CDR3 protein: ATSDLAGDPYEQY
V gene: TRBV12-3/TRBV12-4; J gene: TRBJ2-1; CDR3 length: 13; CDR3 protein: ASTPTSGRAHEQF
V gene: TRBV4-2; J gene: TRBJ2-3; CDR3 length: 10; CDR3 protein: ASSQGGYTQY